Sequencing of this T cell receptor (beta chain) was carried out in a study of T-cell reconstitution after alpha-beta-depleted transplantation in children. CDR3 length: 17 amino acids. The V gene's germline CDR1 is SGHRS and CDR2 YFSETQ. With 2 bases clipped from V and 0 bases from J, the junction kept 6 bases outside the gene matches. This clonotype has a count of ten or more. Unique molecular identifiers were incorporated when the TCRbeta library was constructed. TCRdb re-analysed the PCR reads in MiXCR, keeping a single row per CDR3 protein. Of approximately 44,000 distinct CDR3 sequences detected, over 4.5% appear once; the ten largest clones hold 30% to 35%.

Material: PBMCs, mostly from graft donor cells, obtained 60 days after TCRalphabeta/CD19-depleted stem cell transplant. The chain couples TRBV5-1 to TRBJ2-2; 8 bases fit TRBD2. The receptor's source is a female patient aged 2-10 years who had a stem cell transplant for aplastic anemia, so the T cells may come from the graft donor. The CDR3 sequence: CASSLAPSGSNTGELFF. The DNA of the CDR3 is TGCGCCAGCAGCTTAGCCCCTAGCGGGTCGAACACCGGGGAGCTGTTTTTT.